Below, one TCR beta chain is given with its context. V was clipped by 5 bases and J by 3 bases, with 5 bases between them. There are 11 residues in the CDR3. Germline V gene lookup returns CDR1 LNHDA and CDR2 SQIVND (reference sequence). These data come from a study of T cells after somatic rescue of genetic block. Clones were sequenced by immunoSEQ multiplex PCR, and TCRdb holds only the in-frame ones, with some missing. The sample contains approximately 70,000 clones, approximately 91% of which appear only once. The chain has TRBV19 and TRBJ2-7; D is unresolved. The origin of this receptor is a man aged 30-40 years. Sequenced material: peripheral blood mononuclear cells (PBMCs). The CDR3 sequence is CASSLDYEQYF. The DNA for the CDR3 is TGTGCCAGTAGTTTGGACTACGAGCAGTACTTC. The whole variable domain, remainder taken from reference TRBV19 and TRBJ2-7, is DGGITQSPKYLFRKEGQNVTLSCEQNLNHDAMYWYRQDPGQGLRLIYYSQIVNDFQKGDIAEGYSVSREKKESFPLTVTSAQKNPTAFYLCASSLDYEQYFGPGTRLTVT.